This T cell receptor beta chain was profiled in a study of cytomegalovirus exposure and HLA in healthy donors. Study outcomes and limitations: As a later analysis showed, a missense DCLRE1C variant was linked to trimming of TCR beta V- and J-genes. CMV antigen specificity of a few CMV-associated chains was confirmed in vitro. Listed as cytomegalovirus-associated were 150 or so TCR beta chains.

Comment on this clone: Its specificity is unknown.

PCR was performed using 60 Vbeta and 13 Jbeta primers. Clones were read by immunoSEQ multiplex PCR, and TCRdb kept only the in-frame ones, dropping some. This table holds 60,000 to 70,000 clones, around 80% found once. Source material: PBMCs. The TCR originated in a man aged 40-50 years in good health and CMV-seronegative.

The CDR3 DNA reads as TGTGCCAGCAGGCCGGGACTAGCGGGAGAGGGGGAAAAGTTCTTC. It encodes CASRPGLAGEGEKFF. The chain is built from TRBV5-6 and TRBJ2-1; 14 positions match TRBD2. CDR1 is SGHDT, CDR2 YYEEEE, per germline. This CDR3 is built from 15 residues. Trimming removed 5 bases from V and 14 bases from J; junction bases left unmatched: 12.